This TCR beta chain appears in the sequencing data of a study of cytotoxic CD8 clonotypes in ibrutinib-treated CLL (dated by TCRdb to the early 2020s). Background on the whole study: In this cohort, 15 or so patients were treatment-naive and approximately twelve were relapsed/refractory, while around 18 had unmutated IGHV. Responses were partial in around 24 patients and complete in 2; after median approximately 67 months follow-up, some 15 stayed in remission and around 12 progressed. The response samples were drawn at a median of roughly eleven months into treatment, with a range of roughly 6 to 40 months. On average, each sample yielded 255,043 productive templates and under 95,000 productive rearrangements. Longitudinal samples were obtainable from about 30% of the roughly 90 participants in the trial. Cryopreserved peripheral blood mononuclear cells were obtained prior to treatment, at the time of response, and at either disease progression or sustained remission. Every remission and progressive disease sample was obtained while ibrutinib was still being received by the patients. General study outcomes and caveats: Public clonotypes were found to be uncommon and were observed to contract or remain stable during treatment; the increase in clonality was shown to reflect expansion of private clonotypes at ibrutinib response. Sampling times were not matched between patients in sustained remission and patients whose disease was progressing, and lymph node repertoires were not examined. At ibrutinib response clonality went up, during sustained remission it held steady, and at progression it dropped back toward baseline. Baseline clonality exceeded that of age-matched healthy donors and correlated strongly with circulating CD8+ T-cell counts.

This clone was picked up one time. Its antigen has not been determined. Within one base of it there is no much larger clone, and no base qualities were kept. Each clonotype received, on average, around 9.6x coverage in deep resolution sequencing performed on a MiSeq, where the target depth lay between 1 in 1 million and 1 in 200,000 T cells. The immunoSEQ hsTCRB Kit was used to generate TCR beta libraries. Turning to the authors' computational methods: The data were analyzed with ImmunoSEQ Analyzer and ImmunoSEQ Data Assistant, and V, D and J gene assignments followed IMGT definitions. Clonality, which ranges from 0 to 1, was calculated by subtracting the normalized Shannon entropy of productive rearrangement frequencies from one. Only overrepresented clonotypes making up at least 0.05% of the repertoire of each patient were included in the public clonotype analysis. Repertoires from approximately 12 age-matched healthy donors in immuneACCESS were used as clonality controls. TCRdb took this table from immuneACCESS and kept in-frame rearrangements with V and J called. Such tables lack part of the clones; where checked against another copy, unresolved V genes explain under half of the gap, and the rest is unexplained. V, J and clone size derive from that table, while D and trimming were established from the DNA sequence. Across this sample there are fewer than 400,000 clones, with roughly 70% seen only once. Jointly, the top ten make up under 8% of the sample.

Approximately 2 micrograms of genomic DNA were extracted from cryopreserved PBMCs for TCR beta library preparation. Longitudinal blood samples from CLL patients receiving ibrutinib monotherapy were subjected to high-throughput TCR beta sequencing. Patients were enrolled in a phase 2 open-label single-center ibrutinib monotherapy trial. The receptor was derived from a human donor with chronic lymphocytic leukemia. Sequencing was performed on PBMCs, taken after 36 months of ibrutinib treatment.

The CDR3 is CASSSTGLLGNTIYF. DNA sequence: TGTGCCAGCAGCTCCACAGGTCTCTTAGGAAACACCATATATTTT. Recombination linked TRBV9 to TRBJ1-3, and the D gene may be TRBD1, 5 bases matching. V lost 4 bases and J lost 4 bases; the stretch between them is 15 bases long. Looking up the germline V gene yields CDR1 SGDLS and CDR2 YYNGEE. The CDR3, from cysteine to phenylalanine, totals 15 residues. Only CDR3 DNA is held: 45 bases, read in frame from base 1.